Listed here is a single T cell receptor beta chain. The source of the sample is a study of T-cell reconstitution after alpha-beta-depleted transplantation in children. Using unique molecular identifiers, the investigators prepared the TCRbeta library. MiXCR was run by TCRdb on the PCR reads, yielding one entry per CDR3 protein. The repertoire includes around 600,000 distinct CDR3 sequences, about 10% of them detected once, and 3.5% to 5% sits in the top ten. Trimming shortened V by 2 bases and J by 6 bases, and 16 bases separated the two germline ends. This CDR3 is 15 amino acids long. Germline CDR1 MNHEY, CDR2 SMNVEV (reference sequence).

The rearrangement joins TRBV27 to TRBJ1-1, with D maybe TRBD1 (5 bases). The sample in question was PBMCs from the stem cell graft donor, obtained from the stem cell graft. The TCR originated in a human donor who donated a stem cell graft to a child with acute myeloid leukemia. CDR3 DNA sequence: TGTGCCAGCAGTTTAATTCCGGGGTCGGGGGCTGAAGCTTTCTTT. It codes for CASSLIPGSGAEAFF.